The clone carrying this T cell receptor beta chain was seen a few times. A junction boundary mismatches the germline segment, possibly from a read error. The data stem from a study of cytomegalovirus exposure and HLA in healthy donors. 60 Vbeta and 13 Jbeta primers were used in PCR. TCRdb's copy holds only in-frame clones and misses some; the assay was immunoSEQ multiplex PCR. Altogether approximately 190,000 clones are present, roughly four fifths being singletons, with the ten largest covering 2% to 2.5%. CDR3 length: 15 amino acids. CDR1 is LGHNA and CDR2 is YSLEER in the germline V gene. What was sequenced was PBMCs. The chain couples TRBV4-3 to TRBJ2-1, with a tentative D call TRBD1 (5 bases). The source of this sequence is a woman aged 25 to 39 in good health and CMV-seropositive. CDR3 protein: CASSQDIAGAVSMVF. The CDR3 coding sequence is TGCGCCAGCAGCCAAGATATCGCTGGGGCGGTTTCAATGGTCTTC.